This TCR beta chain was sequenced during a study of T cell changes during pregnancy in multiple sclerosis. Assay: immunoSEQ multiplex PCR; the TCRdb copy retains only in-frame clones and omits some. Among tens of thousands of clones, 91% were seen once, and the ten largest hold 0.29%. This CDR3 has 12 residues. The germline gives CDR1 SQVTM, CDR2 ANQGSEA. The ends lost 6 bases at V and 2 bases at J; junction bases unmatched: 0. The receptor's source is a female donor in good health, enrolled as a control in a pregnancy study. The material was CD4+ T cells from peripheral blood mononuclear cells, obtained in the third trimester of pregnancy. The chain combines TRBV29-1 with TRBJ2-7, with 11 bases fitting TRBD1. This chain's CDR3 is CSVGQGAYEQYF. CDR3 nucleotides: TGCAGCGTGGGACAGGGGGCCTACGAGCAGTACTTC.